The TCR beta chain under discussion was sequenced for a study of blood T cell repertoires in COVID-19. Study details: The United States, Italy and Spain provided the acute and convalescent COVID-19 samples. Sample material is recorded as cDNA or gDNA derived from T cells, B-cell-depleted T cells, or PBMCs.

Authors' analysis steps: Nucleated cell counts were estimated from reference gene primer amplification. Sequencing was performed with immunoSEQ multiplex PCR; in TCRdb, only in-frame clones are kept and a portion is missing. V, J and clone size are taken as reported in that table, and D and trimming were inferred from the DNA itself. The sample includes roughly 250,000 clones, approximately 85% seen only once; the top ten take roughly 0.8%. The receptor was isolated from a woman in her 30s with acute or convalescent COVID-19. Sequencing input: peripheral blood.

Written as DNA, the CDR3 is TGTGCCAGCAGCTTACGGGGAAGCTCTGGAAACACCATATATTTT. Protein product: CASSLRGSSGNTIYF. The rearrangement links TRBV7-8 to TRBJ1-3, with unresolved D. The V gene lost 2 bases and the J gene lost 0 bases, with 8 bases spanning the gap. The CDR3 covers 15 residues. Germline values: CDR1 SGHVS, CDR2 FQNEAQ.